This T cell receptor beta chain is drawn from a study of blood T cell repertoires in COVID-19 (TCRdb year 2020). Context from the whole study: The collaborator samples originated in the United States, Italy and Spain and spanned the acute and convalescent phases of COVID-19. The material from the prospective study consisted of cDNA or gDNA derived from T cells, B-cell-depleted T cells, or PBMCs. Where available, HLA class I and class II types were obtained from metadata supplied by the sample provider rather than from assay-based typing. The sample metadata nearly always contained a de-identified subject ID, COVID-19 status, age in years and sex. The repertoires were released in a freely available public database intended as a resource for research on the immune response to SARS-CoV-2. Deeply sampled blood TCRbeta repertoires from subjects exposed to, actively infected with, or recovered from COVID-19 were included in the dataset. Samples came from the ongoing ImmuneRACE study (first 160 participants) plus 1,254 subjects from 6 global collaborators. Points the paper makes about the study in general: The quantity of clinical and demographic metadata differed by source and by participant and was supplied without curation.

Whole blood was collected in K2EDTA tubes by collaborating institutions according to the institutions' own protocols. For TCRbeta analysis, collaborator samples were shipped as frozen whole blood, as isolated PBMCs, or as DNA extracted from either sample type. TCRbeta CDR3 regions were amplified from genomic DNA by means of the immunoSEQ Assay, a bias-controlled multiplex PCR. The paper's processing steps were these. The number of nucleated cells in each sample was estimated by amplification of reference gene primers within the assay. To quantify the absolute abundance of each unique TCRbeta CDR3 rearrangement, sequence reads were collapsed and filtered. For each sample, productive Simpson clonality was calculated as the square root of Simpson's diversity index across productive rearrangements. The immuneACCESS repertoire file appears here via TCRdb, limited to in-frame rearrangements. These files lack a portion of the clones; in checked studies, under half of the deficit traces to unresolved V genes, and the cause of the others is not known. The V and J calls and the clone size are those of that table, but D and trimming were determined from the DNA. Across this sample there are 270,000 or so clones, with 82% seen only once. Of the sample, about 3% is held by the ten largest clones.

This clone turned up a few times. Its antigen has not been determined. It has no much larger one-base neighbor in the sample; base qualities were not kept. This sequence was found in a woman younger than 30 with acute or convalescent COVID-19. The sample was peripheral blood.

The CDR3 amino acid sequence is: CASSPQGTWNEKLFF. Here is the DNA: TGTGCCAGCTCACCCCAGGGTACCTGGAATGAAAAACTGTTTTTT. The chain was built from TRBV18 and TRBJ1-4, with a weak D call of TRBD1 (5 bases match). V is shortened by 3 bases, J by 5 bases, and the region joining them spans 13 bases. From the germline V gene, CDR1 is KGHSH and CDR2 is LQKENI. The CDR3 starts with the cysteine, ends with the phenylalanine, and has 15 residues. Left in the record is the CDR3 DNA by itself, 45 bases read in frame from the first base.